This record looks at one T cell receptor (beta chain) sequence and its context. The authors prepared the TCRbeta library with unique molecular identifiers. MiXCR, run by TCRdb on the PCR reads, gives a single entry per CDR3 protein. The table records 210,000 or so distinct CDR3 sequences, around 9.5% of them present only once. These data are taken from a study of T-cell reconstitution after alpha-beta-depleted transplantation in children. The source material was PBMCs from the stem cell graft donor, sampled from the stem cell graft. The TCR sequence derives from a human donor who donated a stem cell graft to a child with acute lymphoblastic leukemia.

The CDR3 DNA is TGTGCCAGCTCACCAAGGGACGGGGACGAGCAGTACTTC. This translates into CASSPRDGDEQYF. The chain links TRBV18 to TRBJ2-7; the D call may be TRBD1 or TRBD2 (5 bases each). The CDR3 extends over 13 amino acids. V was shortened by 2 bases and J by 5 bases, with 10 bases between the two germline ends. Germline V gene data show CDR1 as KGHSH and CDR2 as LQKENI. Filled out from reference TRBV18 and TRBJ2-7, the complete variable domain reads NAGVMQNPRHLVRRRGQEARLRCSPMKGHSHVYWYRQLPEEGLKFMVYLQKENIIDESGMPKERFSAEFPKEGPSILRIQQVVRGDSAAYFCASSPRDGDEQYFGPGTRLTVT.